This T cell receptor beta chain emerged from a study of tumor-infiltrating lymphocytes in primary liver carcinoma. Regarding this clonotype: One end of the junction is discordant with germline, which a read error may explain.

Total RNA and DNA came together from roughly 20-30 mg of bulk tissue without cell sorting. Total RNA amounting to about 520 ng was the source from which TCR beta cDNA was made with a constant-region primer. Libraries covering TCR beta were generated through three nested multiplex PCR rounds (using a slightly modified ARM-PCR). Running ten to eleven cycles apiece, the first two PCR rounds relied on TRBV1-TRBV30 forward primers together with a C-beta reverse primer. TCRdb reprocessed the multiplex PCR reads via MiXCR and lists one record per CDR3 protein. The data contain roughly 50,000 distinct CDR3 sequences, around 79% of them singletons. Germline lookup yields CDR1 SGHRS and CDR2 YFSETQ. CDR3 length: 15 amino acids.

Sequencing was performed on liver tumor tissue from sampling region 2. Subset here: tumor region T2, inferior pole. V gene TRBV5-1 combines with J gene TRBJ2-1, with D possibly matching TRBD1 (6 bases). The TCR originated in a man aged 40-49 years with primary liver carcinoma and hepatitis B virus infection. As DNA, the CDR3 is TGCGCCAGCAGCTTGGAGGGGGTACTCTACAGTGAGCAGCTCTTC. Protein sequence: CASSLEGVLYSEQLF.